The present T cell receptor (beta chain) was sequenced within a study of shared clonotypes between healthy human individuals. Some clones are missing from TCRdb's copy, which holds only in-frame ones; the method was immunoSEQ multiplex PCR. Of roughly 110,000 clones listed, 68% are singletons. This CDR3 has 15 residues. V lost 3 bases to trimming and J lost 4 bases, with 12 bases between them. Germline lookup yields CDR1 MGHRA and CDR2 YSYEKL. With respect to this clone: What it binds is unknown.

Study results and caveats: Clonotypes shared by all four donors outscored non-shared clonotypes in generation probability.

The TCR comes from a woman in her 30s in good health. The specimen sequenced was memory CD8+ T cells sorted from blood. This sample's subset: CD45RO+ cells pooled with CCR7-negative TemRA cells. V is TRBV4-1 and J is TRBJ1-4, with a weak D call TRBD1 (5 bases). The CDR3 region is CASSHMTAHNEKLFF. The CDR3 DNA sequence: TGCGCCAGCAGCCACATGACAGCCCATAATGAAAAACTGTTTTTT.